One and the same sample provided the 15 T cell receptor beta chains below, sequenced in a study of CD8 T cells in Susac syndrome. When the RNA was reverse transcribed, random hexamers were used with an input of about 0.5 to 1 ug. TCRdb re-called the immunoSEQ multiplex PCR reads with MiXCR, one entry per CDR3 protein. The profile shows a few hundred thousand distinct CDR3 sequences, roughly 96% of them singletons. Sequenced sample: CD4+ T cells from PBMCs. These receptors originate from a human donor with multiple sclerosis.

The chain has TRBV12-3 or TRBV12-4 and TRBJ1-1; 8 bases are shared with TRBD1. After removal of 6 bases from V and 4 bases from J, the junction contained 4 bases not matched to a gene. The CDR3 extends over 13 amino acids. The CDR3 coding sequence is TGTGCCAGCAGGGGACAGGAGGGCACTGAAGCTTTCTTT. Translated: CASRGQEGTEAFF.

Here the CDR3 DNA reads TGTGCCAGCAGTGTACAGAGCAATTCACCCCTCCACTTT. This gives the protein CASSVQSNSPLHF. The chain links TRBV12-3 or TRBV12-4 to TRBJ1-6; D is unresolved. The CDR3 spans 13 residues. Trimming removed 5 bases at V and 7 bases at J, with 9 bases between.

J is TRBJ1-2 and V is TRBV14; D gene unclear. This CDR3 region has 14 residues. CDR1 and CDR2 from the germline V gene are SGHDN and FVKESK. V lost 5 bases to trimming and J lost 7 bases, with 17 bases between them. CDR3 in DNA: TGTGCCAGCAGCGACGTGGGCGGTTTTATTGGCTACACCTTC. This gives the protein CASSDVGGFIGYTF.

The chain joins TRBV20-1 to TRBJ2-5; 7 bases fit TRBD1. The trim removed 6 bases at V and 6 bases at J, leaving 10 bases unmatched. CDR3 length: 13 amino acids. In germline, CDR1 is DFQATT, CDR2 SNEGSKA (reference sequence). For the CDR3, the DNA is TGCAGTGCAACAGGGGCCCACGCGAAGACCCAGTACTTC. It encodes CSATGAHAKTQYF.

The gene calls are TRBV20-1 and TRBJ2-7, with TRBD2 matching 10 bases. Germline V gene data show CDR1 as DFQATT and CDR2 as SNEGSKA (reference sequence). This CDR3 contains 17 residues. Trimming cost V 5 bases and J 2 bases; bases outside gene matches: 15. Here the CDR3 reads CSAPRAGSGRDAYEQYF. As DNA, the CDR3 is TGCAGTGCTCCCCGGGCTGGGAGCGGGAGGGATGCCTACGAGCAGTACTTC.

This sequence joins TRBV5-1 and TRBJ2-7; no clear D gene. V was cut by 2 bases and J by 2 bases, with 14 bases left in between. The CDR3 is 15 residues long. In germline, CDR1 is SGHRS, CDR2 YFSETQ. The CDR3 DNA reads TGCGCCAGCAGCTTAGGCGGCACCCCGGCCTACGAGCAGTACTTC. The encoded protein is CASSLGGTPAYEQYF.

The chain has TRBV4-2 and TRBJ2-5, with TRBD2 identical over 13 bases. Trimming at V came to 3 bases and at J to 1 base, leaving 5 bases not matched to a gene. The CDR3 has 17 residues. Germline V gene lookup returns CDR1 LGHNA and CDR2 YNFKEQ. As DNA, the CDR3 is TGTGCCAGCAGCCAGGCGGGACTAGCGGGACTCCAAGAGACCCAGTACTTC. This gives the protein CASSQAGLAGLQETQYF.

This clonotype has only one observation. The CDR3 bases are TGTGCCTGGAGTTTTGTAATCCAACCATCTAACTATGGCTACACCTTC. This gives the protein CAWSFVIQPSNYGYTF. J is TRBJ1-2 and V is TRBV30; D ambiguous. V shed 2 bases and J shed 0 bases, with 16 bases lying between them. The CDR3 has 16 residues. Germline-derived CDR1 and CDR2 are GTSNPN and SVGIG (reference sequence).

The rearrangement uses TRBV3-1 and TRBJ2-7, with D hard to call. The germline CDR1 and CDR2 sequences are LGHDT and YNNKEL (reference sequence). The CDR3 loop spans 14 amino acids. Trimming shortened V by 5 bases and J by 5 bases, and 16 bases separated the two germline ends. The CDR3 spells CASSVTQNGHEQYF. CDR3 nucleotide sequence: TGTGCCAGCAGCGTCACTCAAAACGGGCACGAGCAGTACTTC.

The chain joins TRBV11-2 to TRBJ2-7, with 8 bases lining up with TRBD2. V shed 4 bases, J shed 7 bases, and the junction held 12 bases outside the gene matches. The CDR3 is 15 amino acids. Per germline, CDR1 SGHAT and CDR2 FQNNGV. CDR3 coding DNA: TGTGCCAGCAGCTCCCCGGCTAGCGGGCGCTTGGAGCAGTACTTC. Its protein product is CASSSPASGRLEQYF. Supplemented by reference TRBV11-2 and TRBJ2-7, the full variable domain reads EAGVAQSPRYKIIEKRQSVAFWCNPISGHATLYWYQQILGQGPKLLIQFQNNGVVDDSQLPKDRFSAERLKGVDSTLKIQPAKLEDSAVYLCASSSPASGRLEQYFGPGTRLTVT.

The chain combines TRBV5-1 with TRBJ2-7; D unresolved. This CDR3 spans 14 amino acids. From germline, CDR1 is SGHRS and CDR2 YFSETQ. With 2 bases removed from V and 2 bases from J, the gap between germline ends came to 11 bases. CDR3 loop: CASSLESGTYEQYF. CDR3 DNA sequence: TGCGCCAGCAGCTTAGAGTCTGGGACCTACGAGCAGTACTTC.

The chain recombines TRBV27 with TRBJ1-5; D is ambiguous. The CDR3 spans 12 residues. Germline V gene lookup returns CDR1 MNHEY and CDR2 SMNVEV (reference sequence). V was shortened by 8 bases and J by 9 bases, with 14 bases between the two germline ends. This CDR3 is CASSPSVGPQHF. The CDR3 DNA sequence: TGTGCCAGCTCCCCAAGTGTAGGGCCCCAGCATTTT.

The chain links TRBV4-1 to TRBJ1-3; tentative D call: TRBD1 (5 bases). The CDR3 spans 14 residues. Trimming shortened V by 3 bases and J by 0 bases, and 6 bases separated the two germline ends. Germline CDR1 is MGHRA and CDR2 is YSYEKL. The CDR3 DNA reads as TGCGCCAGCAGCCAGGGACTCTCTGGAAACACCATATATTTT. It yields the protein CASSQGLSGNTIYF.

The V gene is TRBV3-1, the J gene TRBJ1-6; possibly TRBD1 for D (5 bases). The CDR3 covers 14 residues. Germline V CDR1 and CDR2: LGHDT, YNNKEL (reference sequence). V was cut by 2 bases and J by 9 bases, with 11 bases left in between. In nucleotides, the CDR3 is TGTGCCAGCAGCCAACAGGGTCTAAGTTCACCCCTCCACTTT. Its translation: CASSQQGLSSPLHF.

The J gene is TRBJ2-1, the V gene TRBV19; 11 bases agree with TRBD1. The junction had 6 bases not matched to a gene; V was cut back by 5 bases and J by 0 bases. The germline V gene has CDR1 LNHDA and CDR2 SQIVND (reference sequence). CDR3 length: 17 residues. The CDR3 DNA follows: TGTGCCAGTAGTTCCTGGACAGGGGGCTACTCCTACAATGAGCAGTTCTTC. It is translated as CASSSWTGGYSYNEQFF.